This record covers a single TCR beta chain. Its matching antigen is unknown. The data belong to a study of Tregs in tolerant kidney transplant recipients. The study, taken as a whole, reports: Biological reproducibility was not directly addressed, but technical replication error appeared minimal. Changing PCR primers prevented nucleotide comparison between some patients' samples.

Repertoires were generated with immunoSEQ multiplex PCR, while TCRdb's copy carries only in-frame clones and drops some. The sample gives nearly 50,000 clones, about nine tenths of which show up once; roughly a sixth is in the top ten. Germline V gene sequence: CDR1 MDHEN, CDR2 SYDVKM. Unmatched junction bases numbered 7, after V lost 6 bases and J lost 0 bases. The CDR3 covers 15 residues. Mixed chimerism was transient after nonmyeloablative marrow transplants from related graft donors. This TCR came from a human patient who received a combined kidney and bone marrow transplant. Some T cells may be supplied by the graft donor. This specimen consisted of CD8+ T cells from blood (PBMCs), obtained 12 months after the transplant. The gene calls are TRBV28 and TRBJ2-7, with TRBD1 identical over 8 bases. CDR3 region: CASSRGQGISYEQYF. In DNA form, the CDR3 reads TGTGCCAGCAGCCGAGGACAGGGAATCTCCTACGAGCAGTACTTC.